This TCR beta chain was recorded in a study of PD-1 blockade in classical Hodgkin lymphoma. Every patient had relapsed following autologous stem cell transplantation, and cohorts differed in brentuximab vedotin exposure. Assay: immunoSEQ multiplex PCR; the TCRdb copy retains only in-frame clones and omits some. The sample consists of 14,000 or so clones, about 78% of them appearing once. Overall study results and limits: Underlying causes for the observed repertoire differences were not defined, possibly disease activity or prior therapy. Diversity in CD4+ TCRs, unlike that measured in CD8+ TCRs, had risen significantly by C4D1. In newly diagnosed patients, baseline TCR diversity was reportedly below that of healthy donors.

The CDR3 runs to 16 residues. V dropped 2 bases and J dropped 5 bases, with 18 bases sitting between them. CDR1 is KGHSH, CDR2 LQKENI, per germline. With respect to this clone: What it binds is unknown.

This clonotype was sampled from a human donor with classical Hodgkin lymphoma. The chain combines TRBV18 with TRBJ2-5; either TRBD1 or TRBD2 may supply D (5 bases each). This specimen consisted of peripheral blood mononuclear cells (PBMCs), obtained before the second cycle of nivolumab. Written as DNA, the CDR3 is TGTGCCAGCTCACCAGTTCGAGGGGCTGTGGGTGAGACCCAGTACTTC. Protein: CASSPVRGAVGETQYF.